This T cell receptor beta chain was found in a study of T cell changes during pregnancy in multiple sclerosis. The germline V and J ends were trimmed by 4 bases and 6 bases, with 17 bases remaining between them. This CDR3 contains 14 residues. The germline gives CDR1 SGHTS, CDR2 YDEGEE. Sequenced by immunoSEQ multiplex PCR; TCRdb stores in-frame clones only, minus some. The sample has some 95,000 clones; approximately 92% are singletons. The receptor was derived from a female donor with multiple sclerosis, enrolled in a pregnancy study. This material consisted of peripheral blood, taken in the first trimester of pregnancy. The chain links TRBV5-8 to TRBJ2-7, with D maybe TRBD1 (5 bases). The CDR3: CASSLGPPRGEQYF. The DNA of the CDR3 is TGTGCCAGCAGCCTGGGGCCCCCGAGAGGCGAGCAGTACTTC.